One and the same sample provided the 28 T cell receptor beta chains below, sequenced in a study of T cells after posttransplantation cyclophosphamide. The table came from immunoSEQ multiplex PCR; TCRdb's copy has only in-frame clones and leaves some out. Listed here are around 34,000 clones without any singletons, the top ten holding approximately 2.4%. The sequenced sample was PBMCs. The receptor set was obtained from a man aged 50 to 60 in good health, CMV-negative, and a related stem cell transplant donor.

This clone has a count of ten or more. The rearrangement uses TRBV7-2 and TRBJ2-3, with D perhaps TRBD2 (5 bases). Germline-derived CDR1 and CDR2 are SGHTA and FQGNSA. The CDR3 covers 15 residues. The V end was cut by 4 bases, the J end by 1 base, with 12 bases between. This CDR3 reads CASSWSGRGTDTQYF. Written as DNA, the CDR3 is TGTGCCAGCAGCTGGAGTGGGCGGGGCACAGATACGCAGTATTTT.

The sample holds many counts of this clone. The chain joins TRBV12-5 to TRBJ1-2, with D tentatively TRBD1 (6 bases). Trimming cost V 7 bases and J 6 bases, with 18 bases left between them. This CDR3 contains 14 residues. Germline loops: CDR1 LGHNT, CDR2 FRNRAP. CDR3 in amino acids: CASASIRGAHGYTF. In nucleotides, the CDR3 is TGTGCTAGTGCCTCCATCCGGGGGGCTCATGGCTACACCTTC.

The sample holds a few counts of this clone. The chain combines TRBV7-3 with TRBJ2-5, with no clear D. This CDR3 is built from 14 residues. Germline V gene lookup returns CDR1 SGHTA and CDR2 FQGTGA. V lost 2 bases to trimming and J lost 3 bases, with 10 bases between them. The chain's CDR3 is CASSLSGHEETQYF. The CDR3 DNA reads TGTGCCAGCAGCTTATCAGGTCATGAAGAGACCCAGTACTTC.

This clone was detected ten times or more. The chain joins TRBV11-3 to TRBJ2-7, with D maybe TRBD2 (6 bases). Trimming took off 6 bases at V and 7 bases at J, with 16 bases between the two ends. The CDR3 consists of 13 residues. Germline lookup yields CDR1 SGHNT and CDR2 YENEEA. CDR3: CASSTGAAGEQYF. The CDR3 DNA is TGTGCCAGCAGTACTGGGGCGGCGGGGGAGCAGTACTTC. Looking up the rest from reference TRBV11-3 and TRBJ2-7 gives the full variable domain: EAGVVQSPRYKIIEKKQPVAFWCNPISGHNTLYWYLQNLGQGPELLIRYENEEAVDDSQLPKDRFSAERLKGVDSTLKIQPAELGDSAVYLCASSTGAAGEQYFGPGTRLTVT.

The chain employs TRBV6-1 and TRBJ2-5; 7 nucleotides line up with TRBD2. Germline V gene sequence: CDR1 MNHNS, CDR2 SASEGT. CDR3 length: 13 amino acids. Trimming cost V 8 bases and J 3 bases; bases outside gene matches: 6. CDR3 bases: TGTGCCAGCGGGAGGGAGTCCAAAGAGACCCAGTACTTC. Translating it yields CASGRESKETQYF.

This clone has at least ten counts. This chain uses TRBV4-3 with TRBJ1-1, with 8 nucleotides matching TRBD1. This CDR3 comprises 16 residues. Germline V gene lookup returns CDR1 LGHNA and CDR2 YSLEER. Trimming took 0 bases from V and 5 from J; bases not matched to a gene: 8. The CDR3 region is CASSQDLAGGQTEAFF. For the CDR3, the DNA is TGCGCCAGCAGCCAAGATCTAGCAGGGGGCCAGACTGAAGCTTTCTTT.

This clone was seen only a few times. This chain links TRBV10-3 with TRBJ2-7, with 11 bases aligning to TRBD2. Germline loops: CDR1 ENHRY, CDR2 SYGVKD. The length of the CDR3 is 14 residues. Trimming took 4 bases from V and 7 from J; bases not matched to a gene: 6. CDR3 sequence: CAISGLAGREEQYF. CDR3 nucleotide sequence: TGTGCCATCAGTGGACTAGCGGGAAGAGAGGAGCAGTACTTC.

This clone was detected ten times or more. The chain carries TRBV7-6 and TRBJ2-1; TRBD2 is a possible D gene (5 bases). Germline CDR1 reads SGHVS; CDR2 reads FNYEAQ. Trimming removed 0 bases at V and 9 bases at J, with 15 bases between. The CDR3 contains 15 residues. In nucleotides, the CDR3 is TGTGCCAGCAGCTTAGCTGGGAGCCTCCTTGGTGAGCAGTTCTTC. Its translation: CASSLAGSLLGEQFF.

This clone was counted at least ten times. The DNA for the CDR3 is TGTGCCTGGAGTTTAGACAGGATTCAGTACTTC. It encodes CAWSLDRIQYF. V is TRBV30 and J is TRBJ2-4; a possible D gene is TRBD1 (6 bases). V gave up 2 bases and J gave up 10 bases, with 9 bases separating them. The CDR3 length is 11 residues. CDR1 and CDR2 from the germline V gene are GTSNPN and SVGIG (reference sequence). The full variable domain, rest sourced from reference TRBV30 and TRBJ2-4, is SQTIHQWPATLVQPVGSPLSLECTVEGTSNPNLYWYRQAAGRGLQLLFYSVGIGQISSEVPQNLSASRPQDRQFILSSKKLLLSDSGFYLCAWSLDRIQYFGAGTRLSVL.

This clone was counted many times. V gene TRBV7-9 combines with J gene TRBJ1-4, with unresolved D. V gave up 4 bases and J gave up 6 bases, with 12 bases separating them. Germline V gives CDR1 SEHNR, CDR2 FQNEAQ (reference sequence). The CDR3 is 14 residues long. This chain's CDR3 is CASSSTEGYEKLFF. The CDR3, as DNA: TGTGCCAGCAGCTCGACGGAGGGTTATGAAAAACTGTTTTTT.

This clone appeared many times. The rearrangement uses TRBV5-6 and TRBJ1-2; no definite D call. Trimming removed 1 base at V and 2 bases at J, with 6 bases between. This CDR3 has 13 amino acids. Germline CDR1 SGHDT, CDR2 YYEEEE. The CDR3 here is CASSLRQNYGYTF. The CDR3 DNA follows: TGTGCCAGCAGCTTGCGTCAGAACTATGGCTACACCTTC.

This clone has at least ten counts. The chain couples TRBV4-3 to TRBJ1-1; possible D gene TRBD1, 6 bases. CDR1 LGHNA and CDR2 YSLEER come from the germline V gene. Trimming took off 1 base at V and 2 bases at J, with 11 bases between the two ends. The CDR3 loop spans 15 amino acids. The DNA for the CDR3 is TGCGCCAGCAGCCAAGGACAGGAAGGTAACACTGAAGCTTTCTTT. It specifies CASSQGQEGNTEAFF.

Many counts were recorded for this clone. CDR3 in DNA: TGTGCCAGCAGCGCGAGACAGATGAACACTGAAGCTTTCTTT. Protein sequence: CASSARQMNTEAFF. V and J are TRBV9 and TRBJ1-1; D is possibly TRBD1 (5 bases). Per germline, CDR1 SGDLS and CDR2 YYNGEE. CDR3 length: 14 residues. V shed 3 bases and J shed 0 bases, with 9 bases lying between them.

At least ten counts were recorded for this clone. V gene TRBV11-3 combines with J gene TRBJ2-7, with unresolved D. This CDR3 is 14 amino acids long. Germline CDR1 reads SGHNT; CDR2 reads YENEEA. V dropped 1 base and J dropped 2 bases, with 9 bases sitting between them. This chain's CDR3 is CASSLAGTAYEQYF. CDR3 DNA sequence: TGTGCCAGCAGCTTAGCAGGAACGGCCTACGAGCAGTACTTC.

This clone came up many times. The chain employs TRBV7-9 and TRBJ2-5; D may be TRBD1 (6 bases). V was clipped by 2 bases and J by 1 base, with 8 bases between them. The CDR3 consists of 14 residues. From germline, CDR1 is SEHNR and CDR2 FQNEAQ (reference sequence). The CDR3 DNA sequence: TGTGCCAGCAGCTTAAAAGGGGGCCAAGAGACCCAGTACTTC. Translating it yields CASSLKGGQETQYF.

This clone was seen repeatedly, ten times or more. The CDR3 DNA reads as TGTGCCAGCAGCTTAGTGGGACAGGGGGACTATGGCTACACCTTC. It encodes CASSLVGQGDYGYTF. The gene calls are TRBV13 and TRBJ1-2, with 11 positions matching TRBD1. This CDR3 is 15 amino acids long. V shed 1 base, J shed 3 bases, and the junction held 1 base outside the gene matches. Germline CDR1 reads PRHDT; CDR2 reads FYEKMQ (reference sequence).

This clone has a count of ten or more. The chain uses TRBV5-1 and TRBJ1-2; 9 bases are a match to TRBD1. The germline V gene has CDR1 SGHRS and CDR2 YFSETQ. This CDR3 spans 18 amino acids. Unmatched junction bases numbered 21, after V lost 0 bases and J lost 12 bases. DNA of the CDR3: TGCGCCAGCAGCTTGGCCCTAACCGGGACAGGGTCTCCCCCCGTCCACACCTTC. It yields the protein CASSLALTGTGSPPVHTF.

The table lists this clone with a few counts. The chain links TRBV5-1 to TRBJ2-3, with 11 nucleotides matching TRBD2. This CDR3 has 16 amino acids. J gave up 2 bases and V 4 bases, and 6 bases lay outside the gene matches. The germline V gene has CDR1 SGHRS and CDR2 YFSETQ. Written as DNA, the CDR3 is TGCGCCAGCAGCCTAGGGACTAGCGGTTACACAGATACGCAGTATTTT. This encodes CASSLGTSGYTDTQYF.

This clone was recorded at least ten times. This sequence joins TRBV18 and TRBJ2-3; no clear D. The V end was cut by 4 bases, the J end by 0 bases, with 20 bases between. Germline CDR1 is KGHSH and CDR2 is LQKENI. The CDR3 contains 18 residues. Here the CDR3 reads CASSQANLRFRSTDTQYF. CDR3 in DNA: TGTGCCAGCTCACAGGCAAATTTGAGGTTTAGGAGCACAGATACGCAGTATTTT.

This clone was seen ten or more times. V and J are TRBV27 and TRBJ1-6; 8 bases agree with TRBD1. The CDR3 is 14 amino acids. Germline trimming cut 5 bases from V and 7 bases from J; bases unmatched to any gene: 4. CDR1 and CDR2 (germline): MNHEY, SMNVEV (reference sequence). This CDR3 reads CASSPTGGNSPLHF. The CDR3 bases are TGTGCCAGCAGTCCTACAGGGGGAAATTCACCCCTCCACTTT.

This clone was seen many times. J is TRBJ2-1 and V is TRBV5-1; TRBD2 matches 11 bases. V lost 4 bases, J lost 4 bases, and 4 bases stayed unmatched. This CDR3 has 15 amino acids. The germline V gene has CDR1 SGHRS and CDR2 YFSETQ. CDR3 region: CASSPLAGEYNEQFF. The CDR3 coding sequence is TGCGCCAGCAGCCCACTAGCGGGAGAATACAATGAGCAGTTCTTC.

In its sample, this clone was seen many times. The chain couples TRBV6-4 to TRBJ1-1, with a tentative D call TRBD1 (6 bases). The CDR3 consists of 13 residues. Trimming left V 4 bases short and J 6 bases short, with 12 bases between. In germline, CDR1 is MRHNA, CDR2 SNTAGT. The CDR3 sequence is CASSAEGGSEAFF. In DNA form, the CDR3 reads TGTGCCAGCAGTGCCGAGGGGGGGTCTGAAGCTTTCTTT.

There are many counts of this clone. The rearrangement joins TRBV7-6 to TRBJ2-1; 12 bases map to TRBD2. With V trimmed by 6 bases and J by 8 bases, 2 bases remained unmatched. The CDR3 runs 13 residues. The germline gives CDR1 SGHVS, CDR2 FNYEAQ. The CDR3 bases are TGTGCCAGCAGTGGACTAGCGGGATATGAGCAGTTCTTC. This translates into CASSGLAGYEQFF.

This clone was detected only a few times. The junction differs from germline at one of its ends, possibly a read error. The identical CDR3 is also encoded by other nucleotide sequences in the sample. This sequence joins TRBV11-3 and TRBJ2-7, with D unresolved. This CDR3 contains 13 residues. CDR1 is SGHNT and CDR2 is YENEEA in the germline V gene. This CDR3 reads CASSFSASGEQYF. The CDR3 DNA is TGTGCTAGCAGCTTCTCCGCGTCGGGCGAGCAGTACTTC.

This clone occurred many times. The V and J genes are TRBV18 and TRBJ2-2, with D possibly being TRBD2 (6 bases). V shed 2 bases and J shed 7 bases, with 14 bases lying between them. The CDR3 is made up of 15 amino acids. The germline V gene has CDR1 KGHSH and CDR2 LQKENI. The CDR3 region is CASSPVGLDYGELFF. CDR3 coding DNA: TGTGCCAGCTCACCAGTGGGACTGGATTACGGGGAGCTGTTTTTT.

There are many counts of this clone. The rearrangement uses TRBV4-3 and TRBJ2-1; TRBD2 matches 11 bases. In germline, CDR1 is LGHNA, CDR2 YSLEER. V lost 3 bases, J lost 6 bases, and 13 bases stayed unmatched. This CDR3 has 18 amino acids. DNA for the CDR3: TGCGCCAGCAGCCAGGTTAGAGGTGGTAGCGGGGGGGCCAATGAGCAGTTCTTC. Its translation: CASSQVRGGSGGANEQFF.

This clone was seen many times. V is TRBV6-1 and J is TRBJ2-3; 11 bases line up with TRBD2. This CDR3 is 14 amino acids long. Germline V gene sequence: CDR1 MNHNS, CDR2 SASEGT. V lost 8 bases and J lost 2; bases outside the gene matches: 3. This chain's CDR3 is CASRLAGNTDTQYF. Written as DNA, the CDR3 is TGTGCCAGCCGACTAGCGGGAAACACAGATACGCAGTATTTT.

In this sample, this clone turned up many times. J is TRBJ1-2 and V is TRBV19; D is ambiguous. Germline V gene data show CDR1 as LNHDA and CDR2 as SQIVND (reference sequence). The V gene lost 6 bases and the J gene lost 6 bases, with 5 bases spanning the gap. This CDR3 comprises 10 residues. DNA of the CDR3: TGTGCCAGTAGGGCGGATGGCTACACCTTC. It encodes CASRADGYTF.